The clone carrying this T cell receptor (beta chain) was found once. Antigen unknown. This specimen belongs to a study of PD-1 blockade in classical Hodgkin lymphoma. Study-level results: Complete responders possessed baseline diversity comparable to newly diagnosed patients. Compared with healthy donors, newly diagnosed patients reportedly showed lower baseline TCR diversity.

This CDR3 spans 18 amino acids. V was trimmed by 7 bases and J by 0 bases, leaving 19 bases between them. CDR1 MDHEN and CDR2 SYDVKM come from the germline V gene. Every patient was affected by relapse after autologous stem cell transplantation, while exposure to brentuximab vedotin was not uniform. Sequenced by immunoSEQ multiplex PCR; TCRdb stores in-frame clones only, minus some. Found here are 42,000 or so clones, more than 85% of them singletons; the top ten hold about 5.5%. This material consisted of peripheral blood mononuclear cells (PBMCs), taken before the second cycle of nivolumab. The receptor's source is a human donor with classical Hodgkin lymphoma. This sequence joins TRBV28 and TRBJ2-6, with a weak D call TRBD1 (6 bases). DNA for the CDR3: TGTGCCAGCACGCCCGAAACAGGGCTCGGCTCTGGGGCCAACGTCCTGACTTTC. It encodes CASTPETGLGSGANVLTF.